The 15 T cell receptor beta chains listed next were all sequenced from one sample in a study of blood T cells in healthy people across ages. Sample-barcoded 5' priming and a J-beta primer mix drove a second PCR of 7 to 11 cycles. TCRdb reprocessed the 5' RACE reads with MiXCR, giving one entry per CDR3 protein. The sample comprises around 800,000 distinct CDR3 sequences, under 30% of which are singletons, and under 3% rests with the top ten. Another study also made use of these data, one on T cells of mothers and their children.

Sequenced input: blood. The receptors come from a boy aged 5-17 years in good health.

This clonotype showed up just a few times. The rearrangement uses TRBV20-1 and TRBJ2-5, with D perhaps given as TRBD1 or TRBD2 (5 bases each). The germline V gene encodes CDR1 DFQATT and CDR2 SNEGSKA (reference sequence). Trimming took off 3 bases at V and 2 bases at J, with 13 bases between the two ends. This CDR3 comprises 14 residues. CDR3 residues: CSARVGDPQETQYF. The CDR3, as DNA: TGCAGTGCTAGGGTGGGGGACCCTCAAGAGACCCAGTACTTC.

In this sample, this clonotype turned up a few times. The genes are TRBV20-1 and TRBJ1-2; D unclear. This CDR3 spans 14 amino acids. Trimming left V 0 bases short and J 2 bases short, with 10 bases between. Germline V gene sequence: CDR1 DFQATT, CDR2 SNEGSKA (reference sequence). The CDR3 loop reads CSAREEAENYGYTF. DNA of the CDR3: TGCAGTGCTAGAGAGGAGGCGGAGAACTATGGCTACACCTTC.

V usage is TRBV7-9 and J usage is TRBJ2-6; D possibly matches TRBD1 or TRBD2 (5 bases each). CDR3 size: 19 residues. The V and J ends lost 3 bases and 0 bases respectively, with 18 bases between them. The germline CDR1 and CDR2 sequences are SEHNR and FQNEAQ (reference sequence). This CDR3 is CASSFYSGAVFSGANVLTF. In DNA, the CDR3 is TGTGCCAGCAGCTTCTATTCCGGGGCCGTCTTCTCTGGGGCCAACGTCCTGACTTTC.

There are a few counts of this clonotype. V is TRBV24-1 and J is TRBJ2-1, with TRBD1 identical over 10 bases. J lost 8 bases, V lost 3 bases, and 9 bases had no gene match. This CDR3 is built from 16 residues. The germline gives CDR1 KGHDR, CDR2 SFDVKD. The CDR3 DNA reads TGTGCCACCAGTGATCCGCCGGGACAGGGGTTCGATGAGCAGTTCTTC. Translation: CATSDPPGQGFDEQFF.

V usage is TRBV28 and J usage is TRBJ1-6; D is ambiguous. V shed 3 bases and J shed 15 bases, with 9 bases lying between them. CDR1 and CDR2 (germline): MDHEN, SYDVKM. The CDR3 runs 11 residues. The DNA of the CDR3 is TGTGCCAGCAGTTTCCCCCCTCTCCTCCACTTT. Amino acid sequence: CASSFPPLLHF.

There are a few counts of this clonotype. The rearrangement links TRBV5-1 to TRBJ1-1; a weak D match, TRBD1 (5 bases). CDR1 and CDR2 (germline): SGHRS, YFSETQ. The CDR3 has 17 residues. The V end lost 4 bases, the J end lost 4 bases, and 23 bases lay between the germline ends. The CDR3 DNA is TGCGCCAGCAGCATGCGTGCTGGGGGGGAATATAGCACTGAAGCTTTCTTT. It yields the protein CASSMRAGGEYSTEAFF.

The chain combines TRBV6-1 with TRBJ2-4; D unclear. This CDR3 comprises 14 residues. The V gene's germline CDR1 is MNHNS and CDR2 SASEGT. V lost 2 bases, J lost 2 bases, and 7 bases lay in between. Here the CDR3 reads CASSESSPKNIQYF. The CDR3 coding sequence is TGTGCCAGCAGTGAATCGAGTCCCAAAAACATTCAGTACTTC.

The V call is TRBV7-2, the J call TRBJ2-2, with D perhaps TRBD1 or TRBD2 (5 bases each). This CDR3 region has 22 residues. The V and J ends lost 2 bases and 3 bases respectively, with 31 bases between them. CDR1 and CDR2 (germline): SGHTA, FQGNSA. This chain's CDR3 is CASSLSILISPETEEDTGELFF. The CDR3 bases are TGTGCCAGCAGCTTATCGATTTTAATCTCGCCGGAGACAGAGGAGGACACCGGGGAGCTGTTTTTT.

This chain uses TRBV20-1 with TRBJ2-3; 9 bases are a match to TRBD1. The germline V gene has CDR1 DFQATT and CDR2 SNEGSKA (reference sequence). The length of the CDR3 is 16 residues. Trimming took 1 base from V and 4 from J; bases not matched to a gene: 9. The CDR3 nucleotides are TGCAGTGCTAGAGTCCCTCCGGGACAGGGACCAGATACGCAGTATTTT. Translation: CSARVPPGQGPDTQYF.

V gene TRBV6-1 combines with J gene TRBJ2-5; 11 bases map to TRBD2. The DNA end is more similar to TRBJ2-1, so the J call may be wrong. The CDR3 runs 19 residues. Germline V gene lookup returns CDR1 MNHNS and CDR2 SASEGT. CDR3 sequence: CASSRALGLAGGKEDEQFF. The CDR3 coding sequence is TGTGCCAGCAGCCGAGCATTGGGGCTAGCGGGGGGAAAGGAGGATGAGCAGTTCTTC.

In this sample, this clonotype turned up a few times. The genes are TRBV18 and TRBJ2-1; 7 bases are shared with TRBD1. The CDR3 consists of 12 residues. The trim removed 11 bases at V and 4 bases at J, leaving 5 bases unmatched. Germline V CDR1 and CDR2: KGHSH, LQKENI. In DNA, the CDR3 is TGTGCCTGCGGACAGGCGTACAATGAGCAGTTCTTC. Its translation: CACGQAYNEQFF.

For this clonotype: Because the CDR3 is missing its conserved closing phenylalanine or tryptophan, this is likely a read error. V and J are TRBV20-1 and TRBJ1-2; no clear D gene. The CDR3 is 15 residues long. From germline, CDR1 is DFQATT and CDR2 SNEGSKA (reference sequence). V lost 6 bases to trimming and J lost 5 bases, with 22 bases between them. Here the CDR3 reads CSALRLTGTEYGYTL. DNA for the CDR3: TGCAGTGCCCTACGCCTGACGGGAACCGAATATGGCTACACCCTC.

This clonotype was detected only a few times. J is TRBJ2-5 and V is TRBV29-1, with 10 bases fitting TRBD2. The CDR3 loop spans 16 amino acids. The trim removed 5 bases at V and 1 base at J, leaving 10 bases unmatched. From germline, CDR1 is SQVTM and CDR2 ANQGSEA. CDR3 amino acids: CSVIQGSSGGQETQYF. The CDR3 bases are TGCAGCGTTATACAGGGTTCTAGCGGGGGCCAAGAGACCCAGTACTTC.

The chain carries TRBV9 and TRBJ1-4; D gene uncertain. This CDR3 has 15 residues. Germline V gives CDR1 SGDLS, CDR2 YYNGEE. V was clipped by 0 bases and J by 0 bases, with 6 bases between them. CDR3 residues: CASSVGSATNEKLFF. CDR3 in DNA: TGTGCCAGCAGCGTAGGGTCCGCAACTAATGAAAAACTGTTTTTT.

The chain joins TRBV5-1 to TRBJ1-4; possible D gene TRBD1, 6 bases. The CDR3 covers 17 residues. Looked up from germline, CDR1 is SGHRS and CDR2 is YFSETQ. V lost 4 bases to trimming and J lost 4 bases, with 20 bases between them. The CDR3 nucleotides are TGCGCCAGCAGCCCAGAAGCTCAGGGGACTTTTAATGAAAAACTGTTTTTT. Translated: CASSPEAQGTFNEKLFF.